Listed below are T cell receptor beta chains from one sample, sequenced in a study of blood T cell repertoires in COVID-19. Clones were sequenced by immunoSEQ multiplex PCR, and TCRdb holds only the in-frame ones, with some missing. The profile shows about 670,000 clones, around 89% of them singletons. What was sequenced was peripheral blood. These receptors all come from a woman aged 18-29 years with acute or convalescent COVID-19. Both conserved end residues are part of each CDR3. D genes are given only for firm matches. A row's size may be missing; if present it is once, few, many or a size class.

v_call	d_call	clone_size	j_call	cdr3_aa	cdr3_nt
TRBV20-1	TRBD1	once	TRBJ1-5	CSASQGGSNQPQHF	TGCAGTGCTAGTCAGGGGGGAAGCAATCAGCCCCAGCATTTT
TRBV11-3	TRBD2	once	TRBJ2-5	CASSLGLAGAQETQYF	TGTGCCAGCAGCTTAGGACTAGCGGGGGCCCAGGAGACCCAGTACTTC
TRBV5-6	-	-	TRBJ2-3	CASSLRSRLGASTDTQYF	TGTGCCAGCAGCTTGAGGTCCCGCTTGGGAGCTAGCACAGATACGCAGTATTTT
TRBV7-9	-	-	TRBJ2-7	CASSPESYEQYF	TGTGCCAGCAGCCCGGAGTCCTACGAGCAGTACTTC
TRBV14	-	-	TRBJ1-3	CASSQLKGQRSGNTIYF	TGTGCCAGCAGCCAATTAAAGGGACAAAGGAGTGGAAACACCATATATTTT
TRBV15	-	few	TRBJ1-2	CATSREIQWPELFGYTF	TGTGCCACCAGCAGAGAGATACAGTGGCCCGAACTCTTTGGCTACACCTTC
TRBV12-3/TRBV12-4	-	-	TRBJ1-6	CASTSVSPLHF	TGTGCCAGCACCTCGGTTTCACCCCTCCACTTT
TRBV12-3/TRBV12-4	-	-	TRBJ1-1	CASILTLNTEAFF	TGTGCCAGCATTCTGACACTGAACACTGAAGCTTTCTTT
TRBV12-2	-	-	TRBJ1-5	CASRLFRGEAQHF	TGTGCAAGTCGCTTATTCCGGGGGGAAGCCCAGCATTTT
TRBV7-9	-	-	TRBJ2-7	CASSSRGSLSSEQYF	TGTGCCAGCAGCTCACGGGGGAGCCTCTCCTCCGAGCAGTACTTC
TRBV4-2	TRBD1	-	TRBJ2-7	CASSKWDSQAYEQYF	TGTGCCAGCAGCAAGTGGGACAGTCAAGCCTACGAGCAGTACTTC
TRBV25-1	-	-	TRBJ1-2	CASSDDRVPGYTF	TGTGCCAGCAGCGACGACAGAGTCCCTGGCTACACCTTC